These 10 T cell receptor beta chains came from one sample sequenced in a study of blood T cell repertoires in COVID-19. Some clones are missing from TCRdb's copy, which holds only in-frame ones; the method was immunoSEQ multiplex PCR. Among under 150,000 clones listed, 70% to 90% were seen once. Specimen: peripheral blood. The receptors were gathered from a woman between 55 and 75 years old with COVID-19, enrolled during active disease.

The chain is built from TRBV4-3 and TRBJ1-2; weak D call: TRBD1 (5 bases). The CDR3 has 16 residues. Germline loops: CDR1 LGHNA, CDR2 YSLEER. The V gene lost 0 bases and the J gene lost 0 bases, with 11 bases spanning the gap. CDR3 DNA: TGCGCCAGCAGCCAAGAGGCGAGACAGCCTAACTATGGCTACACCTTC. This translates into CASSQEARQPNYGYTF.

The chain is built from TRBV2 and TRBJ2-5; D might be TRBD2 (6 bases). The germline gives CDR1 SNHLY, CDR2 FYNNEI. The CDR3 contains 15 residues. V lost 6 bases and J lost 5, with 19 bases in between. The CDR3 loop reads CASSDGTHGRETQYF. For the CDR3, the DNA is TGTGCCAGCAGCGACGGGACTCACGGTCGTGAGACCCAGTACTTC. The full variable domain, its missing parts supplied by reference TRBV2 and TRBJ2-5, is EPEVTQTPSHQVTQMGQEVILRCVPISNHLYFYWYRQILGQKVEFLVSFYNNEISEKSEIFDDQFSVERPDGSNFTLKIRSTKLEDSAMYFCASSDGTHGRETQYFGPGTRLLVL.

The J gene is TRBJ2-1, the V gene TRBV19, with a possible D match to TRBD1 (6 bases). This CDR3 has 15 amino acids. Germline-derived CDR1 and CDR2 are LNHDA and SQIVND (reference sequence). V dropped 4 bases and J dropped 4 bases, with 14 bases sitting between them. The CDR3 is CASSTGHPLYNEQFF. CDR3 coding DNA: TGTGCCAGTAGTACGGGACACCCACTATACAATGAGCAGTTCTTC. The variable domain in full, with the rest retrieved from reference TRBV19 and TRBJ2-1, is DGGITQSPKYLFRKEGQNVTLSCEQNLNHDAMYWYRQDPGQGLRLIYYSQIVNDFQKGDIAEGYSVSREKKESFPLTVTSAQKNPTAFYLCASSTGHPLYNEQFFGPGTRLTVL.

This clone occurred a few times. V gene TRBV5-5 combines with J gene TRBJ2-3; 11 nucleotides align to TRBD1. The CDR3 has 15 residues. V gave up 3 bases and J gave up 4 bases; unmatched junction bases: 4. Germline CDR1 is SGHKS and CDR2 is YYEKEE (reference sequence). Written as DNA, the CDR3 is TGTGCCAGCAGCTCCGGGACAGGGGGGGCAGATACGCAGTATTTT. It codes for CASSSGTGGADTQYF.

The chain uses TRBV18 and TRBJ2-3; the D is unclear. The CDR3 covers 12 residues. V was cut by 3 bases and J by 6 bases, with 7 bases left in between. From germline, CDR1 is KGHSH and CDR2 LQKENI. The CDR3 region has the DNA TGTGCCAGCTCACCTGCTGAGGATACGCAGTATTTT. Amino acid sequence: CASSPAEDTQYF. The variable domain in full, with the rest retrieved from reference TRBV18 and TRBJ2-3, is NAGVMQNPRHLVRRRGQEARLRCSPMKGHSHVYWYRQLPEEGLKFMVYLQKENIIDESGMPKERFSAEFPKEGPSILRIQQVVRGDSAAYFCASSPAEDTQYFGPGTRLTVL.

This clone was picked up a small number of times. The chain has TRBV10-3 and TRBJ1-2; 8 bases line up with TRBD1. The CDR3 spans 15 residues. Germline CDR1 and CDR2: ENHRY and SYGVKD. The trim removed 6 bases at V and 4 bases at J, leaving 10 bases unmatched. The CDR3 here is CAIRDDRGVGYGYTF. Written as DNA, the CDR3 is TGTGCCATCAGGGATGACAGGGGTGTAGGCTATGGCTACACCTTC.

This rearrangement joins TRBV30 to TRBJ1-2; D is perhaps TRBD1 (6 bases). This CDR3 region has 17 residues. V was trimmed by 0 bases and J by 0 bases, leaving 17 bases between them. Germline V gene lookup returns CDR1 GTSNPN and CDR2 SVGIG (reference sequence). The CDR3 protein is CAWSVRTGTSTNYGYTF. Written as DNA, the CDR3 is TGTGCCTGGAGTGTACGGACTGGGACATCTACTAACTATGGCTACACCTTC. The variable domain in full, with the rest retrieved from reference TRBV30 and TRBJ1-2, is SQTIHQWPATLVQPVGSPLSLECTVEGTSNPNLYWYRQAAGRGLQLLFYSVGIGQISSEVPQNLSASRPQDRQFILSSKKLLLSDSGFYLCAWSVRTGTSTNYGYTFGSGTRLTVV.

The chain is built from TRBV7-8 and TRBJ1-5, with 7 bases matching TRBD1. V dropped 1 base and J dropped 6; count of bases not matched to a gene: 3. The length of the CDR3 is 14 residues. The germline V gene encodes CDR1 SGHVS and CDR2 FQNEAQ. The CDR3 bases are TGTGCCAGCAGCTTAGAGACAGGGAGTCAGCCCCAGCATTTT. Protein sequence: CASSLETGSQPQHF.

The chain combines TRBV27 with TRBJ2-2; a weak D match, TRBD1 (6 bases). V lost 9 bases, J lost 1 base, and 12 bases lay in between. Germline assignment: CDR1 MNHEY and CDR2 SMNVEV (reference sequence). The CDR3 has 14 residues. CDR3 sequence: CASHPGQNTGELFF. In DNA, the CDR3 is TGTGCCAGTCATCCGGGACAGAACACCGGGGAGCTGTTTTTT.

The CDR3 DNA reads as TGTGCCAGTAGGGGGCTAGCGGGGGCCCCCGAGACCCAGTACTTC. Residues: CASRGLAGAPETQYF. The chain is built from TRBV19 and TRBJ2-5; 10 bases map to TRBD2. The CDR3 is 15 residues long. Germline values: CDR1 LNHDA, CDR2 SQIVND (reference sequence). After removal of 6 bases from V and 5 bases from J, the junction contained 9 bases not matched to a gene.